This entry is about one TCR beta chain. This clone was seen more than once but under ten times. Its antigen remains undetermined. No much larger clone is present one base from it, and per-base qualities are unavailable. The immunoSEQ Assay was the method used to sequence TCRbeta CDR3 regions. After extraction, genomic DNA underwent amplification by bias-controlled multiplex PCR, followed by high-throughput sequencing. The authors' pipeline ran thus. To quantify the absolute abundance of every unique TCRbeta CDR3 region, sequences were collapsed and filtered. T cell fraction was estimated by normalizing TCRbeta template counts to usable DNA, which was measured by amplifying reference genes present in all nucleated cells. Repertoire TCRs were annotated as SARS-CoV-2-specific when V gene, CDR3 amino acid sequence and J gene were exactly matched to a known reactive TCR set. The reference SARS-CoV-2 TCR set was derived from MIRA and filtered for enrichment in COVID-19-positive ImmuneCODE repertoires, a step that removed public or cross-reactive TCRs. Using the MIRA antigens, annotated TCRs were further analysed by specific ORF or by position within an ORF. Breadth was defined as the number of annotated unique rearrangements divided by the total number of unique productive rearrangements, and depth was defined as the summed frequency of the annotated unique rearrangements. Group comparisons of TCR breadth used two-sided Wilcoxon rank-sum tests. This is the immuneACCESS table as TCRdb keeps it, with only in-frame sequences that have V and J called. A part of the clones is gone; compared with another copy, unresolved V genes explain less than half, and the rest is unexplained. Clone size and V and J calls were adopted from that table, with D and trimming inferred from the DNA. The sample table contains 300,000 to 400,000 clones; only one count was recorded for roughly 91% of them. Of the sample, just under 5% falls within the top ten clones.

This sample is drawn from a study of Ad26.COV2.S vaccination and SARS-CoV-2 variants (TCRdb year 2021). A note on the overall study: Vaccine-arm donors were drawn from COV1001, a multicentre, randomized, double-blind, placebo-controlled phase I-IIa trial of Ad26.COV2.S in healthy adults. TCRbeta repertoire sequencing served as the tool for gauging how specific and how broad the SARS-CoV-2-reactive T cell receptors were following Ad26.COV2.S vaccination. Blinding of investigators to trial group allocation was maintained during experiments and outcome assessment. Trial participants were randomized into five groups of five: low-dose or high-dose Ad26.COV2.S given once or twice, or placebo on both occasions. The TCR-sequenced set comprised about 32 samples: some 20 Ad26.COV2.S vaccine recipients, 5 placebo recipients and 8 SARS-CoV-2 convalescent individuals. Ad26.COV2.S was given intramuscularly at 5x10^10 or 1x10^11 viral particles, as a single shot or as two shots 56 days apart. Beyond this particular receptor, the publication reports: Vaccine and placebo recipients had comparable non-spike TCR breadth, which fits with the vaccine containing only spike. Comparing responses between vaccine doses or regimens was not something the study was powered to do. According to the authors, total T cell responses may have been underestimated by the TCR breadth and depth analyses. Higher spike-specific TCR breadth was observed in Ad26.COV2.S recipients than in placebo recipients (P = 0.0014). After vaccination, spike-specific CD8+ and CD4+ T cell responses were reported to show substantial breadth.

The treatment or condition tag for this specimen amounts to: some 20 received Ad26.COV2.S at low or high dose, single or two shots; 5 received placebo; per-sample allocation not given. For vaccine and placebo recipients, the sequenced repertoires came from samples collected on day 63 after the first injection. Between 29 July and 7 August 2020, Cohort 1b enrolled 20 to 30 adults aged 18-55 years at one site in Boston, USA. As a vaccine, Ad26.COV2.S was a replication-incompetent adenovirus type 26 vector that expressed a prefusion-stabilized SARS-CoV-2 spike protein derived from the original Wuhan strain. Cut back by 8 bases and 4 bases, the V and J ends lie 23 bases apart. CDR1 and CDR2, looked up from the germline V gene (reference sequence), are LNHNV and YYDKDF. The CDR3 starts with the cysteine, ends with the phenylalanine, and has 16 residues. Of all the DNA, just the CDR3 is kept, 48 bases in frame from base 1.

The sequence is built from TRBV15 and TRBJ1-1, with the D gene call left open. The clonotype comes from a person between 18 and 59 years old who received the Ad26.COV2.S COVID-19 vaccine or a placebo. The material was peripheral blood, obtained in a trial of Ad26.COV2.S vaccine versus placebo. The DNA sequence reads TGTGCCACCGAGTCTTTCGGTGGCGAGGTAAGCACTGAAGCTTTCTTT. Translated, this gives CATESFGGEVSTEAFF.